These 12 T cell receptor beta chains were all obtained from the same sample, sequenced in a study of CD8 T cells in Susac syndrome. When the RNA was reverse transcribed, random hexamers were used with an input of roughly 0.45 to 1 ug. Using its own MiXCR run on the immunoSEQ multiplex PCR reads, TCRdb lists one record per CDR3 protein. The sample comprises around 200,000 distinct CDR3 sequences, roughly 94% of which are singletons, and 0.082% rests with the top ten. The sequenced material came from CD4+ T cells from PBMCs. All receptors come from a human donor with multiple sclerosis.

This clonotype is a singleton in its sample. V usage is TRBV30 and J usage is TRBJ2-7; D is unclear. V was clipped by 0 bases and J by 5 bases, with 11 bases between them. This CDR3 is 13 amino acids long. Germline V lookup: CDR1 GTSNPN, CDR2 SVGIG (reference sequence). CDR3 protein: CAWSVGVHNEQYV. For the CDR3, the DNA is TGTGCCTGGAGTGTTGGGGTCCACAACGAGCAGTACGTC.

The chain uses TRBV12-3 or TRBV12-4 and TRBJ2-3; no firm D call. Trimming took off 3 bases at V and 4 bases at J, with 11 bases between the two ends. This CDR3 region has 14 residues. CDR3 nucleotide sequence: TGTGCCAGCAGTTTGGGCGCGACGGCAGATACGCAGTATTTT. Protein sequence: CASSLGATADTQYF.

The chain links TRBV10-3 to TRBJ1-4; TRBD1 matches at 7 bases. The V and J ends lost 0 bases and 6 bases, in that order; junction bases with no gene match: 4. The germline gives CDR1 ENHRY, CDR2 SYGVKD. The CDR3 runs 15 residues. CDR3 region: CAISESQGMDEKLFF. DNA of the CDR3: TGTGCCATCAGTGAGTCACAGGGGATGGATGAAAAACTGTTTTTT.

The rearrangement links TRBV7-8 to TRBJ2-1; TRBD1 matches 8 bases. Germline CDR1 and CDR2: SGHVS and FQNEAQ. The CDR3 contains 14 residues. V shed 2 bases, J shed 8 bases, and the junction held 5 bases outside the gene matches. CDR3 sequence: CASSLLQGADEQFF. The DNA of the CDR3 is TGTGCCAGCAGCTTATTGCAGGGGGCCGATGAGCAGTTCTTC. The full variable domain, completed using reference TRBV7-8 and TRBJ2-1, is GAGVSQSPRYKVAKRGQDVALRCDPISGHVSLFWYQQALGQGPEFLTYFQNEAQLDKSGLPSDRFFAERPEGSVSTLKIQRTQQEDSAVYLCASSLLQGADEQFFGPGTRLTVL.

This chain connects TRBV9 to TRBJ1-2; D is unclear. Germline V gene sequence: CDR1 SGDLS, CDR2 YYNGEE. The CDR3 runs 15 residues. V was clipped by 0 bases and J by 7 bases, with 16 bases between them. CDR3 DNA sequence: TGTGCCAGCAGCGTAGCTGAGGGTCATTCTTCTGGCTACACCTTC. Its protein product is CASSVAEGHSSGYTF.

The rearrangement joins TRBV9 to TRBJ2-2, with a possible D match to TRBD1 (5 bases). CDR3 length: 13 amino acids. Germline V lookup: CDR1 SGDLS, CDR2 YYNGEE. The V end was cut by 3 bases, the J end by 5 bases, with 8 bases between. The CDR3 DNA reads TGTGCCAGCAGCGCGACAGTTACCGGGGAGCTGTTTTTT. Translation gives CASSATVTGELFF.

The chain employs TRBV20-1 and TRBJ2-7; TRBD2 matches 7 bases. Trimming took 3 bases from V and 0 from J; bases not matched to a gene: 5. The CDR3 sequence is 14 residues long. Per germline, CDR1 DFQATT and CDR2 SNEGSKA (reference sequence). CDR3 nucleotide sequence: TGCAGTGCTAGTGGTGTAGCGGGCTCCTACGAGCAGTACTTC. Protein product: CSASGVAGSYEQYF.

The chain carries TRBV20-1 and TRBJ1-4, with no clear D. V was clipped by 0 bases and J by 0 bases, with 8 bases between them. CDR1 and CDR2 (germline): DFQATT, SNEGSKA (reference sequence). There are 15 residues in the CDR3. The CDR3 here is CSARDPGATNEKLFF. The CDR3, as DNA: TGCAGTGCTAGAGATCCCGGGGCAACTAATGAAAAACTGTTTTTT.

The rearrangement links TRBV6-6 to TRBJ2-3; TRBD2 agrees at 9 bases. V dropped 6 bases and J dropped 3; count of bases not matched to a gene: 4. Germline V gives CDR1 MNHNY, CDR2 SVGAGI (reference sequence). The CDR3 length is 14 residues. CDR3 amino acids: CASRAGLATDTQYF. CDR3 sequence (DNA): TGTGCCAGCAGGGCGGGACTAGCAACAGATACGCAGTATTTT.

The chain is built from TRBV29-1 and TRBJ2-5; no reliable D call. The CDR3 spans 12 residues. Trimming cost V 6 bases and J 0 bases, with 8 bases left between them. Germline assignment: CDR1 SQVTM and CDR2 ANQGSEA. CDR3 in DNA: TGCAGCGTCCGGATGTACCAAGAGACCCAGTACTTC. This translates into CSVRMYQETQYF.

The rearrangement uses TRBV9 and TRBJ2-5; D gene unclear. The CDR3 sequence is 14 residues long. Germline V gene data show CDR1 as SGDLS and CDR2 as YYNGEE. V was trimmed by 0 bases and J by 4 bases, leaving 10 bases between them. The CDR3 spells CASSVAGDRETQYF. In DNA, the CDR3 is TGTGCCAGCAGCGTAGCGGGTGATCGAGAGACCCAGTACTTC.

This clonotype has a single count. This chain's CDR3 is CATSRSNEQFF. The CDR3, as DNA: TGTGCCACCAGCAGGAGTAATGAGCAGTTCTTC. V usage is TRBV15 and J usage is TRBJ2-1; D is undetermined. The ends were cut back, 3 bases at V and 7 bases at J, with 4 bases in the middle. Germline-derived CDR1 and CDR2 are LNHNV and YYDKDF (reference sequence). CDR3 length: 11 amino acids.